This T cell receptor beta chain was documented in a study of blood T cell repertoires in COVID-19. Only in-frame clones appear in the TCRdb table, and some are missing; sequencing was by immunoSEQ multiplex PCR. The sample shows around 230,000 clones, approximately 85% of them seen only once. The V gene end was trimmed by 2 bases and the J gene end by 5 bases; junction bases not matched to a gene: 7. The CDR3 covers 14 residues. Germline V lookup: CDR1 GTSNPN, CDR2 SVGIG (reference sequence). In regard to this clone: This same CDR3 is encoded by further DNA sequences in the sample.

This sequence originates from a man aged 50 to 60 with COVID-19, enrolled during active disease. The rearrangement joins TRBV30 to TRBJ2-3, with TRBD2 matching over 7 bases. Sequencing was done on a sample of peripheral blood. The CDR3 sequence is CAWSFSGAVDTQYF. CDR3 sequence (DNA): TGTGCCTGGAGTTTCAGCGGGGCTGTAGATACGCAGTATTTT.